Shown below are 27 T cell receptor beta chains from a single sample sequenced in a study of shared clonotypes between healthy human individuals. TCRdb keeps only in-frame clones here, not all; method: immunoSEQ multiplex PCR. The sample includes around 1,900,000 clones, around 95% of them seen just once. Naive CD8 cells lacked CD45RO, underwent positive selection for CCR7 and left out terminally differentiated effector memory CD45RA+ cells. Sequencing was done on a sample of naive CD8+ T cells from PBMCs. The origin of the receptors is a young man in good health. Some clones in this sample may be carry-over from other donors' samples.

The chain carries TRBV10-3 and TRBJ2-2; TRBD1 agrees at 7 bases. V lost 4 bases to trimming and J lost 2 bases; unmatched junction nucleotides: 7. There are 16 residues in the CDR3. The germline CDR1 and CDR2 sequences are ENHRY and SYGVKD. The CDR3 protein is CAISVGDRENTGELFF. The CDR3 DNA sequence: TGTGCCATCAGTGTGGGGGACAGAGAAAACACCGGGGAGCTGTTTTTT.

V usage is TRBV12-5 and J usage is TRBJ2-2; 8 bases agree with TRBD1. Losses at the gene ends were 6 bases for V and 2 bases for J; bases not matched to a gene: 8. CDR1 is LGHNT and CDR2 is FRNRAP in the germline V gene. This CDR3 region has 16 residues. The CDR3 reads CASGSLGQGNTGELFF. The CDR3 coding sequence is TGTGCTAGTGGCTCACTCGGACAGGGTAACACCGGGGAGCTGTTTTTT.

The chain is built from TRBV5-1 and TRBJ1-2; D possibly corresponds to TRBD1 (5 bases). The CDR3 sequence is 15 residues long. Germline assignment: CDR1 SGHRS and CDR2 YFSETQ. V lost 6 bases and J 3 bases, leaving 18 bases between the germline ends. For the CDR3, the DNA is TGCGCCAGCACCGACGCAGACCGGGGGGACTATGGCTACACCTTC. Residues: CASTDADRGDYGYTF.

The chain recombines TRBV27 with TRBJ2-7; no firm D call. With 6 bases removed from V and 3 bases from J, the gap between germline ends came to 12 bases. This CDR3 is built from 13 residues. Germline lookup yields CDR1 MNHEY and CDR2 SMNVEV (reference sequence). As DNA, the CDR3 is TGTGCCAGCAGAGCCGGGCCGATCTACGAGCAGTACTTC. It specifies CASRAGPIYEQYF.

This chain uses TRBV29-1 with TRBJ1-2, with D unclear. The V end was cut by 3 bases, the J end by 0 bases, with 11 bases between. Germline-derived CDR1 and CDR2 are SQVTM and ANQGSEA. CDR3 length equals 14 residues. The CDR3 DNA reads TGCAGCGTTGAGGGAGGGAGAGCTAACTATGGCTACACCTTC. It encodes CSVEGGRANYGYTF.

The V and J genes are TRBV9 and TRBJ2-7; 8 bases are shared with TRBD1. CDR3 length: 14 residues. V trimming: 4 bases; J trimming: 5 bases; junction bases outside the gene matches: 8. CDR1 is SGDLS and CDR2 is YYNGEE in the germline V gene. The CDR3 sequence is CASSPRTGWDEQYF. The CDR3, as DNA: TGTGCCAGCAGCCCTCGGACAGGGTGGGACGAGCAGTACTTC.

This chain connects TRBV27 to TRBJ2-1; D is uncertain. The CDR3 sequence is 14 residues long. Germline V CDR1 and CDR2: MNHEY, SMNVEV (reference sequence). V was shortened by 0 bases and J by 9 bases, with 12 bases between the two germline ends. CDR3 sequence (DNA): TGTGCCAGCAGTTTATCGGGCCCCGTTAGTGAGCAGTTCTTC. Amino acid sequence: CASSLSGPVSEQFF.

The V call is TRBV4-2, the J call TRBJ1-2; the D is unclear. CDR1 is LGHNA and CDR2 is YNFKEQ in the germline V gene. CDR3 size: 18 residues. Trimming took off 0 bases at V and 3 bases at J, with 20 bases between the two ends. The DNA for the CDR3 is TGTGCCAGCAGCCAAGATCATTTTAGTGAACGGTTTTACTATGGCTACACCTTC. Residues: CASSQDHFSERFYYGYTF.

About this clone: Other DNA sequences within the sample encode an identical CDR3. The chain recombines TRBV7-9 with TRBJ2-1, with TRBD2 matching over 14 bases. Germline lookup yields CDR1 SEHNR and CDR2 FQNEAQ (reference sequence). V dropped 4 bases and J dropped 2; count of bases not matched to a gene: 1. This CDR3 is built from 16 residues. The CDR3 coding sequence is TGTGCCAGCAGCTCGGGACTAGCGGGAGCCTACAATGAGCAGTTCTTC. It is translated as CASSSGLAGAYNEQFF.

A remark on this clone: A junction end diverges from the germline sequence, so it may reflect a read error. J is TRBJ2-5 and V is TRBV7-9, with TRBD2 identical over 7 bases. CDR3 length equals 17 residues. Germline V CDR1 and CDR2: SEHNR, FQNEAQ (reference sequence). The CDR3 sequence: CASSLGLEGGPREIQYF. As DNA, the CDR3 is TGTGCCAGCAGCTTAGGCCTGGAGGGAGGGCCTAGAGAGATCCAGTACTTC.

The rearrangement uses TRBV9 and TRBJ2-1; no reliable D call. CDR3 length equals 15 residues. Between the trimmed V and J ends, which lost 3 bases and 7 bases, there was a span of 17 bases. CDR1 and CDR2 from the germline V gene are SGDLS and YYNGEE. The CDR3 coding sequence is TGTGCCAGCAGCGCCCAGACCCGCGTGAATAATGAGCAGTTCTTC. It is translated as CASSAQTRVNNEQFF.

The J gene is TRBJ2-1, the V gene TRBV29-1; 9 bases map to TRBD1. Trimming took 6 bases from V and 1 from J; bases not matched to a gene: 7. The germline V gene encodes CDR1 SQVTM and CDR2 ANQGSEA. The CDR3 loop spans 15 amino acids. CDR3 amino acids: CSVENRGRSYNEQFF. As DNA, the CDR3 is TGCAGCGTCGAAAACAGGGGGCGTTCCTACAATGAGCAGTTCTTC.

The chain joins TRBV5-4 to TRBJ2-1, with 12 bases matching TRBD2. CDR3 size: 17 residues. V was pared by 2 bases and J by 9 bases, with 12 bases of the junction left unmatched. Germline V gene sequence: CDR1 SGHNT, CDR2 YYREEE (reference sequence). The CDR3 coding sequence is TGTGCCAGCAGCTTCCTAGCGGGAGGGCCTTCGGTGGTTGAGCAGTTCTTC. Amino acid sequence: CASSFLAGGPSVVEQFF.

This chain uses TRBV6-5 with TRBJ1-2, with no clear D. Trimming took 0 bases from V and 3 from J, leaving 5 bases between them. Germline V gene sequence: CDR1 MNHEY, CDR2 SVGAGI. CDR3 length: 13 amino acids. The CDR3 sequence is CASSYSEYYGYTF. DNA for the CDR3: TGTGCCAGCAGTTACTCAGAATACTATGGCTACACCTTC.

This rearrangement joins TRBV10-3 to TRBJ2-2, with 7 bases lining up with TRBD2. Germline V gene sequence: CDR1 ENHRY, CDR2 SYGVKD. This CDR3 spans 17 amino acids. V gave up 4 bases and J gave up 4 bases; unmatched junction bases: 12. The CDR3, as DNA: TGTGCCATCAGTGCGTCGGCCGCGCGGGGGACCACCGGGGAGCTGTTTTTT. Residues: CAISASAARGTTGELFF.

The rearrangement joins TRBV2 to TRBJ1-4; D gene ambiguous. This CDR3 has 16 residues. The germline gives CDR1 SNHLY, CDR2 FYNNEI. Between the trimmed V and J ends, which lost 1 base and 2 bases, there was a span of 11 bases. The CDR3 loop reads CASSEGKGGTNEKLFF. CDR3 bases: TGTGCCAGCAGTGAAGGGAAGGGAGGTACTAATGAAAAACTGTTTTTT.

The CDR3 sequence is CASSGTSGRHYNEQFF. The CDR3 DNA is TGTGCCAGCAGCGGGACTAGCGGGAGGCACTACAATGAGCAGTTCTTC. The chain uses TRBV9 and TRBJ2-1, with TRBD2 matching over 14 bases. Losses at the gene ends were 3 bases for V and 3 bases for J; bases not matched to a gene: 2. The CDR3 loop spans 16 amino acids. CDR1 and CDR2 (germline): SGDLS, YYNGEE.

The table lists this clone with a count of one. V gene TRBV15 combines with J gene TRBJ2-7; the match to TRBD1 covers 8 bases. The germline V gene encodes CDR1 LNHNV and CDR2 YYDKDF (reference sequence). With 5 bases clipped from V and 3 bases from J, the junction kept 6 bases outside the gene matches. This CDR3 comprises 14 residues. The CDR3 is CATSGGQARYEQYF. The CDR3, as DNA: TGTGCCACCAGCGGGGGACAGGCGCGCTACGAGCAGTACTTC.

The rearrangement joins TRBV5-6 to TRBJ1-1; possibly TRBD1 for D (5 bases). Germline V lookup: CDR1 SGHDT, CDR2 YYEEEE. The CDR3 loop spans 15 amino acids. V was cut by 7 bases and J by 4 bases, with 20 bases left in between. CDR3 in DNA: TGTGCCAGCGACTTCGCTGGGGCTCTGGGCACTGAAGCTTTCTTT. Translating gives CASDFAGALGTEAFF. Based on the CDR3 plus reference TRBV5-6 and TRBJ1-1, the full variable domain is DAGVTQSPTHLIKTRGQQVTLRCSPKSGHDTVSWYQQALGQGPQFIFQYYEEEERQRGNFPDRFSGHQFPNYSSELNVNALLLGDSALYLCASDFAGALGTEAFFGQGTRLTVV.

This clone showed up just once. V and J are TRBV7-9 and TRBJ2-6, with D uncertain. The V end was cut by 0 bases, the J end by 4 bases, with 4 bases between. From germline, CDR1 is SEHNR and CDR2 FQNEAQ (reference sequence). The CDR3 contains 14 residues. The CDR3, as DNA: TGTGCCAGCAGCTTAGCTGCCGGGGCCAACGTCCTGACTTTC. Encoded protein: CASSLAAGANVLTF.

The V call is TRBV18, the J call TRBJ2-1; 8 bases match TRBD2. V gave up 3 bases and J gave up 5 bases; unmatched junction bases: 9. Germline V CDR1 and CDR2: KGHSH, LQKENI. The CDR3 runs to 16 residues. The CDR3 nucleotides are TGTGCCAGCTCACCCCTACGGGAGGGCACTGACAATGAGCAGTTCTTC. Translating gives CASSPLREGTDNEQFF.

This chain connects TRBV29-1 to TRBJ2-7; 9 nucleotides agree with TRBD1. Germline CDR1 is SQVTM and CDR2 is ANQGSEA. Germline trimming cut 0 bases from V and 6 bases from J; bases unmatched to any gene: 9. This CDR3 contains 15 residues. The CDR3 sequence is CSVEEPGQGRGEQYF. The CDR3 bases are TGCAGCGTTGAAGAGCCGGGACAGGGTAGAGGCGAGCAGTACTTC.

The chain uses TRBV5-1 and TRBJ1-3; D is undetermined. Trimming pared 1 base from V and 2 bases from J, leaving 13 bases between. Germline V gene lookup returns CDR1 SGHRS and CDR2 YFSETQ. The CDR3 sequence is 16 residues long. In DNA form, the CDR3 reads TGCGCCAGCAGCTTGTTTCAGATGAAGGCTGGAAACACCATATATTTT. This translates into CASSLFQMKAGNTIYF. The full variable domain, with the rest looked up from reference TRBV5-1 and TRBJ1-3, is KAGVTQTPRYLIKTRGQQVTLSCSPISGHRSVSWYQQTPGQGLQFLFEYFSETQRNKGNFPGRFSGRQFSNSRSEMNVSTLELGDSALYLCASSLFQMKAGNTIYFGEGSWLTVV.

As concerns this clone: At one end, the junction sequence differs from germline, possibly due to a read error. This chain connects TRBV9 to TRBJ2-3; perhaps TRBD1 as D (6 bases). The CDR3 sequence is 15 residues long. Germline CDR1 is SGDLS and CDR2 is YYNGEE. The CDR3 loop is CASTVRGYGTDTQYF. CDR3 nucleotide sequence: TGTGCCAGCACCGTAAGGGGGTACGGCACAGATACGCAGTATTTT.

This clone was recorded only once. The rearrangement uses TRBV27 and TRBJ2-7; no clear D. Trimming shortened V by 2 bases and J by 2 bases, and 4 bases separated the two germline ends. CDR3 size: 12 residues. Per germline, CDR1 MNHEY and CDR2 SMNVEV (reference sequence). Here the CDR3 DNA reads TGTGCCAGCAGTTTACTCACCTACGAGCAGTACTTC. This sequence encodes CASSLLTYEQYF.

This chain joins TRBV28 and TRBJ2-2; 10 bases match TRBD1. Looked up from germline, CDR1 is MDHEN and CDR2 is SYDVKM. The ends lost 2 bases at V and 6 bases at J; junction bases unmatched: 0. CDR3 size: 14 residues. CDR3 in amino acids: CASSLGTGAGELFF. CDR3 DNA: TGTGCCAGCAGTTTAGGGACAGGGGCCGGGGAGCTGTTTTTT.

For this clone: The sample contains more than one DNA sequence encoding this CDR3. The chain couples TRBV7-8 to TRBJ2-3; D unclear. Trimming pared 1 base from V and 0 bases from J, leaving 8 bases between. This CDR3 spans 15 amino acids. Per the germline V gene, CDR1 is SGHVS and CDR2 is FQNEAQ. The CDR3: CASSLVGGSTDTQYF. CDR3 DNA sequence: TGTGCCAGCAGCTTAGTGGGCGGAAGCACAGATACGCAGTATTTT.